This TCR beta chain was captured in a study of control samples from healthy donors and cancer patients. The CDR3 sequence is 16 residues long. The germline V gene encodes CDR1 LGHNA and CDR2 YSLEER. Trimming removed 0 bases from V and 9 bases from J, with 18 bases in between. Sequencing was performed with immunoSEQ multiplex PCR; in TCRdb, only in-frame clones are kept and a portion is missing. This sample yields about 180,000 clones, of which nearly 90% are seen a single time; 1.4% belongs to the top ten. The chain recombines TRBV4-3 with TRBJ2-1, with a possible D match to TRBD2 (7 bases). The sequencing sample was made of blood. This TCR derives from a woman between 45 and 65 years old in good health. The CDR3 region is CASSQDPRGGQGEQFF. The CDR3 nucleotides read TGCGCCAGCAGCCAAGATCCGAGGGGGGGCCAGGGTGAGCAGTTCTTC.